A single sample is the source of the 22 T cell receptor beta chains below, sequenced in a study of blood T cells in healthy people across ages. A second PCR of roughly 7 to 11 cycles used a sample-barcoded 5' primer and a J-beta primer mix. Using its own MiXCR run on the 5' RACE reads, TCRdb lists one record per CDR3 protein. The sample yields about 1.7 million distinct CDR3 sequences, under 30% seen once. The sample taken for sequencing was blood. These receptors all stem from a woman aged 30 to 39 in good health.

With respect to this clonotype: Possible read error: a much larger clone is one base away. The CDR3 DNA is TGTGCCAGCAGCCAAAGGACTAGCGTCTATGGGCAGTTCTTC. It specifies CASSQRTSVYGQFF. The rearrangement uses TRBV28 and TRBJ2-1, with 9 bases identical to TRBD2. V was clipped by 6 bases and J by 12 bases; unmatched bases: 12. Germline values: CDR1 MDHEN, CDR2 SYDVKM. The CDR3 is made up of 14 amino acids.

This clonotype showed up many times. The chain recombines TRBV15 with TRBJ2-7, with TRBD1 matching 7 bases. Trimming at V came to 1 base and at J to 6 bases, leaving 6 bases not matched to a gene. In germline, CDR1 is LNHNV, CDR2 YYDKDF (reference sequence). The CDR3 loop spans 14 amino acids. The chain's CDR3 is CATSRGQQGFEQYF. The CDR3 region has the DNA TGTGCCACCAGCAGAGGACAACAGGGGTTCGAGCAGTACTTC.

This clonotype was recorded many times. The gene calls are TRBV5-1 and TRBJ2-7, with D possibly TRBD2 on 5 matching bases. The CDR3 runs 14 residues. Trimming pared 2 bases from V and 3 bases from J, leaving 12 bases between. Germline CDR1 is SGHRS and CDR2 is YFSETQ. The CDR3 DNA sequence: TGCGCCAGCAGCTTAAGGGAGAGGGACTACGAGCAGTACTTC. Protein product: CASSLRERDYEQYF.

This clonotype was seen repeatedly, ten times or more. The J gene is TRBJ2-1, the V gene TRBV6-6, with D perhaps matching TRBD2 (6 bases). The germline V and J ends were trimmed by 2 bases and 8 bases, with 10 bases remaining between them. Germline CDR1 MNHNY, CDR2 SVGAGI (reference sequence). CDR3 length equals 13 residues. Here the CDR3 reads CASSYLGGDEQFF. DNA for the CDR3: TGTGCCAGCAGTTACCTGGGGGGTGATGAGCAGTTCTTC.

This clonotype has only a few counts. The gene calls are TRBV7-2 and TRBJ2-5; D assignment may be TRBD1 or TRBD2 (6 bases each). This CDR3 is 15 amino acids long. V lost 3 bases, J lost 5 bases, and 16 bases lay in between. CDR1 is SGHTA and CDR2 is FQGNSA in the germline V gene. In nucleotides, the CDR3 is TGTGCCAGCAGCTTCGGCGGAGGGGGGTGGGAGACCCAGTACTTC. The encoded protein is CASSFGGGGWETQYF.

The DNA of the CDR3 is TGTGCCAGCAGCCAAGAAACGGTGAGCTCCTACGAGCAGTACTTC. Its translation: CASSQETVSSYEQYF. The chain is built from TRBV3-1 and TRBJ2-7; D gene ambiguous. Trimming took 0 bases from V and 0 from J, leaving 9 bases between them. CDR1 and CDR2 (germline): LGHDT, YNNKEL (reference sequence). The CDR3 runs to 15 residues.

As regards this clonotype: At one end, the junction sequence differs from germline, possibly due to a read error. The chain has TRBV28 and TRBJ2-3; 9 bases map to TRBD2. From germline, CDR1 is MDHEN and CDR2 SYDVKM. The CDR3 totals 19 residues. The CDR3 DNA reads as TGTGCCAGCAGCTATGCAGGGCGGGGGGGCATGGTCGGCACAGATGCGCAGTATTTT. Protein product: CASSYAGRGGMVGTDAQYF.

This chain joins TRBV3-1 and TRBJ1-2; D ambiguous. V was clipped by 1 base and J by 14 bases, with 11 bases between them. Germline V gene data show CDR1 as LGHDT and CDR2 as YNNKEL (reference sequence). The CDR3 spans 11 residues. As DNA, the CDR3 is TGTGCCAGCAGCCAAGGAGGCGCAGGAACCTTC. Residues: CASSQGGAGTF.

V gene TRBV5-1 combines with J gene TRBJ1-1, with D possibly TRBD1 on 6 matching bases. Germline V gives CDR1 SGHRS, CDR2 YFSETQ. V lost 3 bases, J lost 4 bases, and 16 bases lay in between. The CDR3 runs 15 residues. Here the CDR3 reads CASSSAKGGGTEAFF. The CDR3 DNA is TGCGCCAGCAGCTCCGCCAAGGGGGGGGGCACTGAAGCTTTCTTT.

The chain couples TRBV11-2 to TRBJ2-1; perhaps TRBD2 as D (6 bases). V lost 7 bases and J 6 bases, leaving 19 bases between the germline ends. The CDR3 has 15 residues. Germline CDR1 SGHAT, CDR2 FQNNGV. The CDR3 bases are TGTGCCAGCACCCCGGACGGGGGATTGCCCAATGAGCAGTTCTTC. Translating gives CASTPDGGLPNEQFF.

This clonotype was found many times. The gene calls are TRBV7-2 and TRBJ1-5; no firm D call. Per germline, CDR1 SGHTA and CDR2 FQGNSA. CDR3 length: 14 residues. V gave up 6 bases and J gave up 5 bases, with 14 bases separating them. The CDR3, as DNA: TGTGCCAGCAGGCCCCGTAGTCGAGATCAGCCCCAGCATTTT. Residues: CASRPRSRDQPQHF.

The chain employs TRBV20-1 and TRBJ1-6; D is unclear. The CDR3 has 15 amino acids. Between the trimmed V and J ends, which lost 6 bases and 1 base, there was a span of 13 bases. CDR1 and CDR2 from the germline V gene are DFQATT and SNEGSKA (reference sequence). The CDR3 is CSAPRGWSYNSPLHF. In DNA form, the CDR3 reads TGCAGTGCCCCCAGAGGGTGGTCCTATAATTCACCCCTCCACTTT.

The chain links TRBV6-5 to TRBJ1-3; D may be TRBD1 (5 bases). Trimming stripped 2 bases from V and 4 bases from J, with 12 bases between. Germline V gene data show CDR1 as MNHEY and CDR2 as SVGAGI. The CDR3 runs 15 residues. The CDR3 sequence: CASSYGQGFGNTIYF. The CDR3 DNA reads as TGTGCCAGCAGTTACGGTCAGGGATTCGGAAACACCATATATTTT.

A single count supports this clonotype. J is TRBJ1-1 and V is TRBV6-2 or TRBV6-3; 12 bases align to TRBD1. Unmatched junction bases numbered 8, after V lost 4 bases and J lost 5 bases. The germline gives CDR1 MNHEY, CDR2 SVGEGT. The CDR3 is made up of 16 amino acids. The CDR3 here is CASSWGQGAAWTEAFF. The CDR3 DNA is TGTGCCAGCAGTTGGGGACAGGGGGCGGCCTGGACTGAAGCTTTCTTT.

This clonotype appeared a few times. The CDR3 nucleotides are TGTGCCAGCAGTAGACAGGGGCGGGATGAGCAGTTCTTC. Translating gives CASSRQGRDEQFF. The chain has TRBV12-3 or TRBV12-4 and TRBJ2-1; 8 bases map to TRBD1. This CDR3 spans 13 amino acids. V lost 5 bases, J lost 8 bases, and 5 bases stayed unmatched.

This rearrangement joins TRBV24-1 to TRBJ2-2, with D possibly TRBD2 on 5 matching bases. Germline-derived CDR1 and CDR2 are KGHDR and SFDVKD. V was cut by 4 bases and J by 0 bases, with 11 bases left in between. CDR3 length: 16 residues. CDR3 amino acids: CATSDGGRANTGELFF. CDR3 coding DNA: TGTGCCACCAGTGACGGCGGGCGGGCGAACACCGGGGAGCTGTTTTTT.

This clonotype was picked up many times. The chain has TRBV5-1 and TRBJ2-3; 11 nucleotides align to TRBD2. J gave up 4 bases and V 0 bases, and 4 bases lay outside the gene matches. CDR3 length equals 16 residues. From germline, CDR1 is SGHRS and CDR2 YFSETQ. CDR3 in DNA: TGCGCCAGCAGCTTGGGACTAGCGGGGTGGTCAGATACGCAGTATTTT. Amino acids: CASSLGLAGWSDTQYF. The variable domain in full, completed from reference TRBV5-1 and TRBJ2-3, reads KAGVTQTPRYLIKTRGQQVTLSCSPISGHRSVSWYQQTPGQGLQFLFEYFSETQRNKGNFPGRFSGRQFSNSRSEMNVSTLELGDSALYLCASSLGLAGWSDTQYFGPGTRLTVL.

This sequence joins TRBV4-1 and TRBJ2-1, with D possibly matching TRBD1 (5 bases). Looked up from germline, CDR1 is MGHRA and CDR2 is YSYEKL. This CDR3 region has 16 residues. The V gene lost 4 bases and the J gene lost 9 bases, with 22 bases spanning the gap. Here the CDR3 reads CASSRERTRGFGEQFF. The CDR3 bases are TGCGCCAGCAGCCGAGAAAGGACAAGGGGTTTCGGTGAGCAGTTCTTC.

This clonotype was seen a few times. The chain uses TRBV5-1 and TRBJ2-5, with TRBD1 identical over 8 bases. The V gene end was trimmed by 0 bases and the J gene end by 4 bases; junction bases not matched to a gene: 5. In germline, CDR1 is SGHRS, CDR2 YFSETQ. The CDR3 is made up of 15 amino acids. CDR3 bases: TGCGCCAGCAGCTTGGAGCAGGGGGCCGGAGAGACCCAGTACTTC. The encoded protein is CASSLEQGAGETQYF.

The chain carries TRBV7-9 and TRBJ1-4; D gene unclear. Germline V gene sequence: CDR1 SEHNR, CDR2 FQNEAQ (reference sequence). The CDR3 runs to 16 residues. V was pared by 5 bases and J by 6 bases, with 19 bases between. CDR3 DNA: TGTGCCAGCAGCCCGGCTGCCCTCCCCGGGGATGAAAAACTGTTTTTT. It codes for CASSPAALPGDEKLFF.

This clonotype was recorded many times. J is TRBJ2-6 and V is TRBV29-1, with 10 bases matching TRBD1. CDR1 and CDR2 (germline): SQVTM, ANQGSEA. Trimming at V came to 4 bases and at J to 1 base, leaving 13 bases not matched to a gene. This CDR3 is 19 amino acids long. CDR3 residues: CSVGLGLGTGVSGANVLTF. In DNA, the CDR3 is TGCAGCGTTGGGCTAGGTTTAGGGACAGGGGTGTCTGGGGCCAACGTCCTGACTTTC.

The chain couples TRBV7-9 to TRBJ1-1, with unresolved D. V dropped 5 bases and J dropped 1 base, with 11 bases sitting between them. This CDR3 comprises 14 residues. Germline CDR1 is SEHNR and CDR2 is FQNEAQ (reference sequence). The CDR3 protein is CASSPLNWNTEAFF. In nucleotides, the CDR3 is TGTGCCAGCAGCCCCCTGAACTGGAACACTGAAGCTTTCTTT.